This T cell receptor (beta chain) was sequenced for a study of shared clonotypes between healthy human individuals. In regard to this clone: Within the sample, other DNA sequences also encode this same CDR3.

Here immunoSEQ multiplex PCR was the method, and the copy in TCRdb shows in-frame clones only, minus some. Among millions of clones listed, approximately 94% were seen once. Germline CDR1 is MDHEN and CDR2 is SYDVKM. This CDR3 is built from 11 residues. V lost 4 bases and J 3 bases, leaving 4 bases between the germline ends. CD8 cells regarded as naive lacked CD45RO, were positively chosen for CCR7, and omitted terminally differentiated effector memory CD45RA+ cells. The sequence came from a man between 18 and 35 years old in good health. Some clones in this sample may be carry-over from other donors' samples. The chain recombines TRBV28 with TRBJ2-7; D ambiguous. Sequences were obtained from naive CD8+ T cells from PBMCs. In DNA form, the CDR3 reads TGTGCCAGCAGTTCATTCTACGAGCAGTACTTC. Its translation: CASSSFYEQYF.